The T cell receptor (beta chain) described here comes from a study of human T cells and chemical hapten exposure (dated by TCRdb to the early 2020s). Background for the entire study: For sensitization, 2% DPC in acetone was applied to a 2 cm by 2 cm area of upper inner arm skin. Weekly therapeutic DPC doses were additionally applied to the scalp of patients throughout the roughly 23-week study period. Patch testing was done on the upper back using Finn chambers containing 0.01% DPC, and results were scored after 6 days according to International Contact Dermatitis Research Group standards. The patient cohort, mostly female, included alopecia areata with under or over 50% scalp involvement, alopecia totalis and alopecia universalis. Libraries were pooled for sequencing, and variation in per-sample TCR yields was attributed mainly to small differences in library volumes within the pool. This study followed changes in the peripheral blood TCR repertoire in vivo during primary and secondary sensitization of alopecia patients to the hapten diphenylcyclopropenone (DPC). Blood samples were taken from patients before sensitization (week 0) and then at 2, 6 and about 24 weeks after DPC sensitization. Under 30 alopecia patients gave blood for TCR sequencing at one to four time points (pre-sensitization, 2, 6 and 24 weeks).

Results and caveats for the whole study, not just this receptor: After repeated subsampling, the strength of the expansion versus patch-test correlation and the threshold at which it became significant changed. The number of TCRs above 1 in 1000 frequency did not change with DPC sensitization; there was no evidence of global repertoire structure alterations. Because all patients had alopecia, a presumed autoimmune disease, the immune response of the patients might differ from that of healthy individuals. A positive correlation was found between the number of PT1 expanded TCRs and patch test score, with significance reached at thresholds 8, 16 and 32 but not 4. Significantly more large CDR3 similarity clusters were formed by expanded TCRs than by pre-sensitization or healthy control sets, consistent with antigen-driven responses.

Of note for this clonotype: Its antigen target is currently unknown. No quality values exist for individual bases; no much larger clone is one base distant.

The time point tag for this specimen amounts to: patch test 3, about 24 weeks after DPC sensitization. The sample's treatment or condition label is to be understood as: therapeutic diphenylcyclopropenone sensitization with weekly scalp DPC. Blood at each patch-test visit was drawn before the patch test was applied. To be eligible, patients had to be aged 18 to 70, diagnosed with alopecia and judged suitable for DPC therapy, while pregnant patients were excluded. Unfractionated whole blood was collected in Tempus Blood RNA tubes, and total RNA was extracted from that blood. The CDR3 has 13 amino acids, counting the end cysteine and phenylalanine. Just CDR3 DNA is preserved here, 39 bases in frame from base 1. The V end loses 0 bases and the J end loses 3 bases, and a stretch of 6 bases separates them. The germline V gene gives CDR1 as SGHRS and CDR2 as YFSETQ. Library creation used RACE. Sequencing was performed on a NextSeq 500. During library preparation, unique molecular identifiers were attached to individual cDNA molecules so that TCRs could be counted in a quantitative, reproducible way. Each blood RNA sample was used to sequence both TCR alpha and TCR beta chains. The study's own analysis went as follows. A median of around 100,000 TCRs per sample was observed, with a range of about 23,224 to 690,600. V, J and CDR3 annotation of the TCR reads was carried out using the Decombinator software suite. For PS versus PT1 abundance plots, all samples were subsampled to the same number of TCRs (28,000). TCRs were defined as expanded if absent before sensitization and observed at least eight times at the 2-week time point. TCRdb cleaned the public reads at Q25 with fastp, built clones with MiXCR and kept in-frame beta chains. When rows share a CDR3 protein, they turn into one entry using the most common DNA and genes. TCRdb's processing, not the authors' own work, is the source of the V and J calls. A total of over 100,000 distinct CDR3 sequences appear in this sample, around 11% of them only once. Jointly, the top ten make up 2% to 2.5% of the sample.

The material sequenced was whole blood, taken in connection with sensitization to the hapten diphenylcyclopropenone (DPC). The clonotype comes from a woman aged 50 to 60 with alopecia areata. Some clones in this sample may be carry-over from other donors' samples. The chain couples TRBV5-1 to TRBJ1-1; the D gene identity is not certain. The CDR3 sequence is CASSLGEYTEAFF. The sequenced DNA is TGCGCCAGCAGCTTGGGGGAGTACACTGAAGCTTTCTTT. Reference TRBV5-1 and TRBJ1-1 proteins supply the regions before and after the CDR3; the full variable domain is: KAGVTQTPRYLIKTRGQQVTLSCSPISGHRSVSWYQQTPGQGLQFLFEYFSETQRNKGNFPGRFSGRQFSNSRSEMNVSTLELGDSALYLCASSLGEYTEAFFGQGTRLTVV.